The T cell receptor (beta chain) described here comes from a study of blood T cell repertoires in COVID-19. About the study: Samples taken during acute and convalescent COVID-19 were collected in the United States, Italy and Spain. The cDNA or gDNA used as material had been derived from T cells, B-cell-depleted T cells, or PBMCs.

Generated by immunoSEQ multiplex PCR, the TCRdb table keeps only in-frame clones and is missing some. The sample carries approximately 58,000 clones, around nine tenths recorded once. V lost 4 bases and J lost 6; bases outside the gene matches: 10. From germline, CDR1 is SGHRS and CDR2 YFSETQ. This CDR3 contains 15 residues. The receptor's source is a woman older than 75 with active COVID-19. This sequence joins TRBV5-1 and TRBJ2-1; the match to TRBD2 covers 7 bases. The source material was peripheral blood. CDR3 sequence reads: CASSEGLGETNEQFF. In DNA, the CDR3 is TGCGCCAGCAGCGAAGGACTAGGGGAAACCAATGAGCAGTTCTTC. The variable domain in full, with the rest retrieved from reference TRBV5-1 and TRBJ2-1, is KAGVTQTPRYLIKTRGQQVTLSCSPISGHRSVSWYQQTPGQGLQFLFEYFSETQRNKGNFPGRFSGRQFSNSRSEMNVSTLELGDSALYLCASSEGLGETNEQFFGPGTRLTVL.